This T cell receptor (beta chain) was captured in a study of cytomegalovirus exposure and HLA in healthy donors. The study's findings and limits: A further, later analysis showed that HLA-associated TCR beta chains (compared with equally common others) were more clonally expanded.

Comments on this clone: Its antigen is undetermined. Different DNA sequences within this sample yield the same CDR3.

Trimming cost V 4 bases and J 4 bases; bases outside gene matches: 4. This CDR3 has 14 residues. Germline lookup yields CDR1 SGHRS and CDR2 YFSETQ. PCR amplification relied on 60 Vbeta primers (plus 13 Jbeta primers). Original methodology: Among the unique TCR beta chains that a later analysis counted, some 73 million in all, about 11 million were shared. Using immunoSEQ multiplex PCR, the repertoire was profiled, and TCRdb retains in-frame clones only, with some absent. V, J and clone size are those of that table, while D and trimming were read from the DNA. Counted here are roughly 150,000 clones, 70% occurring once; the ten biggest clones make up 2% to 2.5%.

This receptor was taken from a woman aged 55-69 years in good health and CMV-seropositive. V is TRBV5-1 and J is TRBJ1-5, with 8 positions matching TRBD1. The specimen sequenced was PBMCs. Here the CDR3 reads CASSPGQGNQPQHF. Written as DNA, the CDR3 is TGCGCCAGCAGCCCCGGACAGGGAAATCAGCCCCAGCATTTT.